The present TCR beta chain was sequenced within a study of early T cells in non-severe SARS-CoV-2 infection. Germline loops: CDR1 SGHAT, CDR2 FQNNGV. This CDR3 is built from 13 residues. V lost 5 bases to trimming and J lost 7 bases, with 14 bases between them. This clonotype appeared many times. Each CDR3 protein is one row after TCRdb ran MiXCR on the 5' RACE reads. The sample consists of roughly 61,000 distinct CDR3 sequences, roughly 9.7% of them appearing once. Sequenced material: whole blood. The V and J genes are TRBV11-2 and TRBJ1-1, with D perhaps TRBD1 (5 bases). This sequence originates from an adult who was a healthcare worker with PCR-confirmed SARS-CoV-2 infection or an uninfected control (not recorded which). Here the CDR3 reads CASSAGGGNEAFF. The CDR3 DNA reads as TGTGCCAGCAGCGCTGGTGGGGGGAATGAAGCTTTCTTT.